The following is a T cell receptor (beta chain) sequence with its context. What it recognizes is unknown. These data are taken from a study of beta chain features in type 1 diabetes. Every bit of the isolated RNA underwent reverse transcription, so sequencing read expressed TCRB transcripts. About 1 million reads were obtained per stem cell-like memory T cell sample on average. Clones were read by immunoSEQ multiplex PCR, and TCRdb kept only the in-frame ones, dropping some. The data contain approximately 27,000 clones, about 49% of them seen just once; the ten biggest clones take up roughly 0.29%. Each donor gave one heparinised blood draw averaging around 120 mL. Sorting based on CD45RO/CCR7/CD25/CD127/CD95/CD27 separated CD4+ naive, central memory, regulatory and stem cell-like memory cells. CDR3 length equals 13 residues. The ends were cut back, 3 bases at V and 3 bases at J, with 8 bases in the middle. Germline CDR1 is LNHDA and CDR2 is SQIVND (reference sequence).

Study-level points and caveats: Diminished insertions and augmented deletions at VDJ junctions characterized type 1 diabetes patients. All four CD4+ subsets from Type 1 diabetes patients carried moderately but significantly shorter TCRB CDR3s.

Sequencing used stem cell memory CD4+ T cells from blood. J is TRBJ2-5 and V is TRBV19, with D perhaps matching TRBD1 (5 bases). The sequence derives from a man under 40 with type 1 diabetes. CDR3 nucleotide sequence: TGTGCCAGTAGTATCTCCAGGGAAGAGACCCAGTACTTC. It is translated as CASSISREETQYF.